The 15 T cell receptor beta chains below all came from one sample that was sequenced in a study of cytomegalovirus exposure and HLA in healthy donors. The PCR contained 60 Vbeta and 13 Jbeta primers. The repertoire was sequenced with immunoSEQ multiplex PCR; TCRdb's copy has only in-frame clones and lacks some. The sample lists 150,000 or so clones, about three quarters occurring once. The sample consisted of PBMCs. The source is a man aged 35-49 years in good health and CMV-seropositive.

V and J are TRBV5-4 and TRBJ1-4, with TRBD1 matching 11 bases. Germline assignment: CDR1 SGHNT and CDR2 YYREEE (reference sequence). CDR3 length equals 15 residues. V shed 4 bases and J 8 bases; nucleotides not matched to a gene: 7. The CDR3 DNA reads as TGTGCCAGCAGCCCCCCGGGACAGGGGGGCGAAAAACTGTTTTTT. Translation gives CASSPPGQGGEKLFF.

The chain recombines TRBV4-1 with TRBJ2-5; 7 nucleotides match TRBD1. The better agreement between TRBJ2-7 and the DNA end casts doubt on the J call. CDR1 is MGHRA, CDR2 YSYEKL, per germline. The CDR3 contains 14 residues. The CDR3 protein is CASSTDFGTAEQYF. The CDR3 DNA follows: TGCGCCAGCAGCACCGATTTCGGGACAGCCGAGCAGTACTTC.

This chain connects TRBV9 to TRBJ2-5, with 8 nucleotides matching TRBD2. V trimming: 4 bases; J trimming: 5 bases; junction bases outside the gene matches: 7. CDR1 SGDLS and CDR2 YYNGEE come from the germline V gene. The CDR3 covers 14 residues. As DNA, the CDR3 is TGTGCCAGCAGCCCGGGGGGGAGATGGGAGACCCAGTACTTC. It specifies CASSPGGRWETQYF.

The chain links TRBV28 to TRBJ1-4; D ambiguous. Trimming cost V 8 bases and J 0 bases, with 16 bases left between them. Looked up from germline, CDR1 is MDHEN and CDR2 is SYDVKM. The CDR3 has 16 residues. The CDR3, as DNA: TGTGCCAGCGGTGAACCCGACTCTTCAACTAATGAAAAACTGTTTTTT. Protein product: CASGEPDSSTNEKLFF. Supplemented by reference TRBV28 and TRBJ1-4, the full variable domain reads DVKVTQSSRYLVKRTGEKVFLECVQDMDHENMFWYRQDPGLGLRLIYFSYDVKMKEKGDIPEGYSVSREKKERFSLILESASTNQTSMYLCASGEPDSSTNEKLFFGSGTQLSVL.

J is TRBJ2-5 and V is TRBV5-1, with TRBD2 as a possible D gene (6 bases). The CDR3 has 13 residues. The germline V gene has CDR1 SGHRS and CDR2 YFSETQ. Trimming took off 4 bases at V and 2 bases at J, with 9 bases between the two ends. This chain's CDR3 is CASSVGTQETQYF. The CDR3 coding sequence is TGCGCCAGCAGCGTCGGGACTCAAGAGACCCAGTACTTC. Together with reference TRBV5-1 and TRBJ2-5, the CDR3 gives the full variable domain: KAGVTQTPRYLIKTRGQQVTLSCSPISGHRSVSWYQQTPGQGLQFLFEYFSETQRNKGNFPGRFSGRQFSNSRSEMNVSTLELGDSALYLCASSVGTQETQYFGPGTRLLVL.

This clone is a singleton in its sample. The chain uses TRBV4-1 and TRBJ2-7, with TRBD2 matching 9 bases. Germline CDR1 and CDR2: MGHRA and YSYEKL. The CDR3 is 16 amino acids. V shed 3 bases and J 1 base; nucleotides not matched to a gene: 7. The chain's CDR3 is CASSHFSGRHSYEQYF. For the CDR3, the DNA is TGCGCCAGCAGCCATTTTAGCGGGAGACATTCCTACGAGCAGTACTTC.

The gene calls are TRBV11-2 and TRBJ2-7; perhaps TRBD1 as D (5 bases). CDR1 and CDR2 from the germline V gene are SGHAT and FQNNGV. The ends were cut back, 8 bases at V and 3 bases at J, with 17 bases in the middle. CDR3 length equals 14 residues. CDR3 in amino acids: CASSLGRQSYEQYF. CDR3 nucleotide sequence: TGTGCCAGCTCCCTCGGGCGACAGAGCTACGAGCAGTACTTC.

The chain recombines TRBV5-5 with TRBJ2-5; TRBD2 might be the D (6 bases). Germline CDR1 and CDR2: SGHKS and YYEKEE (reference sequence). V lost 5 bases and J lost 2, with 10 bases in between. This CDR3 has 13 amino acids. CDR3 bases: TGTGCCAGCAGGGGTGGGACTCAAGAGACCCAGTACTTC. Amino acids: CASRGGTQETQYF. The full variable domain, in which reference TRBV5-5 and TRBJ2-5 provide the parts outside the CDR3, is DAGVTQSPTHLIKTRGQQVTLRCSPISGHKSVSWYQQVLGQGPQFIFQYYEKEERGRGNFPDRFSARQFPNYSSELNVNALLLGDSALYLCASRGGTQETQYFGPGTRLLVL.

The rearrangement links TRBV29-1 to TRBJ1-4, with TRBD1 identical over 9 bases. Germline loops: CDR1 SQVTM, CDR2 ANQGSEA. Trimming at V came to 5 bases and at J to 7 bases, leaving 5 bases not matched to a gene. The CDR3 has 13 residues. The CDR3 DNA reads TGCAGCGTTCACAGGGGGCAGGGTGAAAAACTGTTTTTT. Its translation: CSVHRGQGEKLFF. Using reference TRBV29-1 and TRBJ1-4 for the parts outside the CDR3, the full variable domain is SAVISQKPSRDICQRGTSLTIQCQVDSQVTMMFWYRQQPGQSLTLIATANQGSEATYESGFVIDKFPISRPNLTFSTLTVSNMSPEDSSIYLCSVHRGQGEKLFFGSGTQLSVL.

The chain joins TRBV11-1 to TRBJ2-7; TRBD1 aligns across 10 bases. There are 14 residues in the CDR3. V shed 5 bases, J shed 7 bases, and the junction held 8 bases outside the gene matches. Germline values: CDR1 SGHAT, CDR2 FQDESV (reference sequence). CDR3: CASSLDRGLGEQYF. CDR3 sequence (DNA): TGTGCCAGCAGCCTCGACAGGGGGCTGGGTGAGCAGTACTTC.

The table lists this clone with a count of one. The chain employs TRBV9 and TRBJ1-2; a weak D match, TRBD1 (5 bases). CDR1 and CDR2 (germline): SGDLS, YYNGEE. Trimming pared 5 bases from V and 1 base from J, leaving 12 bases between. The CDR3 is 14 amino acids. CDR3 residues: CASRMGGDNYGYTF. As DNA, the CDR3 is TGTGCCAGCAGGATGGGAGGGGATAACTATGGCTACACCTTC.

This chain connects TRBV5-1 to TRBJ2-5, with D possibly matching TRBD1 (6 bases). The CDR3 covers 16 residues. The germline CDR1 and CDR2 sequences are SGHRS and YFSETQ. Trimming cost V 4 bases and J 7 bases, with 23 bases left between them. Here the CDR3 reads CASSAGIHQQGGTQYF. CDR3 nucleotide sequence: TGCGCCAGCAGCGCAGGCATCCACCAACAGGGTGGGACCCAGTACTTC.

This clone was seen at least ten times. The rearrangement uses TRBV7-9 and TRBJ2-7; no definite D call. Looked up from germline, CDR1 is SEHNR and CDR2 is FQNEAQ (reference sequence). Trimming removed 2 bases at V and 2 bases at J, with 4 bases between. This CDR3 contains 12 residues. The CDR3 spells CASSLQTYEQYF. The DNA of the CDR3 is TGTGCCAGCAGCTTACAGACCTACGAGCAGTACTTC. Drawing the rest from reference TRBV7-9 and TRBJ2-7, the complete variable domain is DTGVSQNPRHKITKRGQNVTFRCDPISEHNRLYWYRQTLGQGPEFLTYFQNEAQLEKSRLLSDRFSAERPKGSFSTLEIQRTEQGDSAMYLCASSLQTYEQYFGPGTRLTVT.

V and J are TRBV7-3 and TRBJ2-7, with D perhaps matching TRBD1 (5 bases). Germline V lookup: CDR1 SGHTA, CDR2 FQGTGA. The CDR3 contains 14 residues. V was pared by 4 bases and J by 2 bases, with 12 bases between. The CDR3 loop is CASSSETDPYEQYF. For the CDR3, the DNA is TGTGCCAGCAGCTCGGAGACAGATCCCTACGAGCAGTACTTC.

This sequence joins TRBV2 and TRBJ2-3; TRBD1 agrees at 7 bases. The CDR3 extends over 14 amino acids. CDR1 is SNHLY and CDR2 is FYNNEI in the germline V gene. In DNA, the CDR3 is TGTGGGTCGGGCAGGGGGAGCTACACAGATACGCAGTATTTT. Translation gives CGSGRGSYTDTQYF.